This T cell receptor (beta chain) was sequenced during a study of neurological immune-mediated disorders. Whole-study results and caveats: HTLV-1-associated myelopathy displayed the greatest TCR clonal expansion, and multiple sclerosis exhibited the smallest, lower than that of healthy controls.

Each TCR transcript was tagged with a 10-nucleotide random UMI during 5'RACE. One entry per CDR3 protein results from TCRdb running MiXCR on the 5' RACE reads. Here the sample spans 60,000 to 90,000 distinct CDR3 sequences, 9.5% to 13% being singletons. This clonotype occurred many times. Its specificity is not known. As for time point: longitudinal time-point 1 (baseline). This clonotype was sampled from a man aged 25-45 years in good health. The sequencing input was PBMCs.

The CDR3 sequence: CASRFGSSYGYTF. The CDR3 DNA is TGCGCCAGCAGATTTGGGAGCAGCTATGGCTACACCTTC. The chain employs TRBV5-1 and TRBJ1-2; D is unresolved. V lost 5 bases and J 4 bases, leaving 12 bases between the germline ends. Germline CDR1 reads SGHRS; CDR2 reads YFSETQ. The CDR3 spans 13 residues.